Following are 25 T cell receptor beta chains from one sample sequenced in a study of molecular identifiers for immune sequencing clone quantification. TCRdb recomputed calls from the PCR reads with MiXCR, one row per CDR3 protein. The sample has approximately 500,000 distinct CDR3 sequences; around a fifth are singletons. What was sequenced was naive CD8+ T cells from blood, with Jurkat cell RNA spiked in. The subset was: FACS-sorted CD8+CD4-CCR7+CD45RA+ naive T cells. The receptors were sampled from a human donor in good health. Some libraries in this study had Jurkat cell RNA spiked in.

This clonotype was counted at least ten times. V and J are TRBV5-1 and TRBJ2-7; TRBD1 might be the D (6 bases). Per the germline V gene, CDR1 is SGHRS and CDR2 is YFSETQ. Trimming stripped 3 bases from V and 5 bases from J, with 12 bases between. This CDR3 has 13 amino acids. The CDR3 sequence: CASSSGQTHEQYF. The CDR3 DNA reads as TGCGCCAGCAGCTCGGGACAAACCCACGAGCAGTACTTC.

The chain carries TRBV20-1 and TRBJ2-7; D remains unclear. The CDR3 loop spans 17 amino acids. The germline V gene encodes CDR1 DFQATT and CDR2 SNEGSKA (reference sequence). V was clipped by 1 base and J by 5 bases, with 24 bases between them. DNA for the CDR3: TGCAGTGCTAGAGGCCTGGGTACCCAAACCCCTTGGAACGAGCAGTACTTC. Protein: CSARGLGTQTPWNEQYF.

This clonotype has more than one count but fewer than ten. The chain's CDR3 is CASSTQRTQPQHF. The CDR3 DNA sequence: TGTGCCAGTAGTACACAGAGAACTCAGCCCCAGCATTTT. The chain is built from TRBV19 and TRBJ1-5; D is unresolved. V lost 4 bases to trimming and J lost 6 bases, with 10 bases between them. Germline assignment: CDR1 LNHDA and CDR2 SQIVND (reference sequence). The CDR3 has 13 residues.

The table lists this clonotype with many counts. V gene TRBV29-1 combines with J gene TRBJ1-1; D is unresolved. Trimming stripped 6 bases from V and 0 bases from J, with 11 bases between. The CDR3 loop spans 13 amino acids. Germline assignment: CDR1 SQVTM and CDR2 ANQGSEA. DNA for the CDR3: TGCAGCGTCGTAGGTCGGATGAACACTGAAGCTTTCTTT. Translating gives CSVVGRMNTEAFF.

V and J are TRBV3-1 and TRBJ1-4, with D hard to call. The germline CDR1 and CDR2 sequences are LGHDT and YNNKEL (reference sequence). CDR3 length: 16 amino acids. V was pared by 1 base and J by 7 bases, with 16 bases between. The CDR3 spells CASSQATVPPFEKLFF. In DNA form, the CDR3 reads TGTGCCAGCAGCCAAGCGACGGTGCCACCCTTTGAAAAACTGTTTTTT.

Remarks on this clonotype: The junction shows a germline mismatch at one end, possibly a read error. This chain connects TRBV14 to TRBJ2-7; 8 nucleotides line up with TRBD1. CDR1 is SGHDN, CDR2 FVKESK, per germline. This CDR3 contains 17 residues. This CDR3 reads CASSQDLGQGSPYEQHF. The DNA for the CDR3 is TGTGCCAGCAGCCAAGATCTAGGACAGGGCAGCCCCTACGAGCAGCACTTC.

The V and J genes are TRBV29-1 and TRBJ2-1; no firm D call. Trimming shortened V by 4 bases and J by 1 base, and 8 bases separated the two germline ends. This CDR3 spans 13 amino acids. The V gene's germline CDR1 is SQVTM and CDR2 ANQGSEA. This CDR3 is CSVVYVSYNEQFF. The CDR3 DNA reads TGCAGCGTTGTCTATGTATCCTACAATGAGCAGTTCTTC.

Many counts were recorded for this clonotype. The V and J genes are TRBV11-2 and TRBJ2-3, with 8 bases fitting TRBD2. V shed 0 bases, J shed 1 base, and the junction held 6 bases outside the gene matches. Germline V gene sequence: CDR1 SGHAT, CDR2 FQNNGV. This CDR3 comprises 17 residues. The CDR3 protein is CASSLDPTSGGTDTQYF. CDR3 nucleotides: TGTGCCAGCAGCTTAGACCCCACTAGCGGAGGCACAGATACGCAGTATTTT.

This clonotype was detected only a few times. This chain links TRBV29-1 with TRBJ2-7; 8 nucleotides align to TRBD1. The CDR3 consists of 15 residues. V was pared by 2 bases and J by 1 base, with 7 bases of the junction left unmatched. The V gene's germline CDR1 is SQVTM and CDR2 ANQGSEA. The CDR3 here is CSVEWAGGESYEQYF. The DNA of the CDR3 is TGCAGCGTTGAATGGGCAGGGGGCGAGTCCTACGAGCAGTACTTC.

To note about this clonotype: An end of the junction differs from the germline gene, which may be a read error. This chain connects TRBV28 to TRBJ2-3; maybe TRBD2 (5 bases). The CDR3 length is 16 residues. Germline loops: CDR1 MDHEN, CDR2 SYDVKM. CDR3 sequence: CASSREGTPSTDSQYF. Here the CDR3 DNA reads TGTGCCAGCAGCCGAGAGGGAACCCCTAGCACAGATTCGCAGTATTTT.

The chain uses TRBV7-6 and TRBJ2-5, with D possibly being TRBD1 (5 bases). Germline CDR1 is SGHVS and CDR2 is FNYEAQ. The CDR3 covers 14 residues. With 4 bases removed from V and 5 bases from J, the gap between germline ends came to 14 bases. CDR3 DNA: TGTGCCAGCAGCTCTGGGGCTGCTTGGGAGACCCAGTACTTC. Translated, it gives CASSSGAAWETQYF.

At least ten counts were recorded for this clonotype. The DNA of the CDR3 is TGTGCCAGCAGCCCCCGGGAGCAGTTAGATACGCAGTATTTT. Its protein is CASSPREQLDTQYF. The chain employs TRBV7-8 and TRBJ2-3; possible D gene TRBD2, 6 bases. The CDR3 sequence is 14 residues long. Trimming removed 5 bases from V and 5 bases from J, with 14 bases in between. CDR1 and CDR2 from the germline V gene are SGHVS and FQNEAQ.

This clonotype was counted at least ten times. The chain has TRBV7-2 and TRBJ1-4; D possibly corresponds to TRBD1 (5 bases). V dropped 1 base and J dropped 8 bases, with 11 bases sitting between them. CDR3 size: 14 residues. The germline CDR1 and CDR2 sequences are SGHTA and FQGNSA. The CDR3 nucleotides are TGTGCCAGCAGCTTAGGTAGGGGCCACGAAAAACTGTTTTTT. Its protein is CASSLGRGHEKLFF.

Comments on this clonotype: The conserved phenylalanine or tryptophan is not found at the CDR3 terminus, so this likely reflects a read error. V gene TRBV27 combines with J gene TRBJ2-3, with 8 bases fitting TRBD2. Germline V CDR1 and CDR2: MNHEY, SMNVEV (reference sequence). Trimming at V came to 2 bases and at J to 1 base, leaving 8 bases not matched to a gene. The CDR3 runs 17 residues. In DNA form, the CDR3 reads TGTGCCAGCAGTTTAATAGCGGGACCCCTTGGCACAGATACGCAGTATCTT. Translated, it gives CASSLIAGPLGTDTQYL.

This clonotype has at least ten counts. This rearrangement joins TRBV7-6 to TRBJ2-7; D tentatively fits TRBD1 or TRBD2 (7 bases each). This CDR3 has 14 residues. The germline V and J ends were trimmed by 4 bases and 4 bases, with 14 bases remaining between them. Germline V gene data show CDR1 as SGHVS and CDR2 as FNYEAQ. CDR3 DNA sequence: TGTGCCAGCAGCTCCCCAGGGGGGGTATACGAGCAGTACTTC. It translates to CASSSPGGVYEQYF.

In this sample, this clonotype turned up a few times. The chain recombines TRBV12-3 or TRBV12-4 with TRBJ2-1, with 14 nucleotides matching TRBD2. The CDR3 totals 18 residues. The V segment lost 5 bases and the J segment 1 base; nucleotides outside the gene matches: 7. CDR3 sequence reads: CASSPGLAGGFSYNEQFF. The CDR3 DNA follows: TGTGCCAGCAGTCCTGGACTAGCGGGGGGATTTTCCTACAATGAGCAGTTCTTC.

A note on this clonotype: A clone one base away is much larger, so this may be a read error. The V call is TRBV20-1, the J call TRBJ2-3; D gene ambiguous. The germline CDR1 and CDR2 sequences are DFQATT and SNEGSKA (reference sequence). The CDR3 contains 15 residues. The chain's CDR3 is CGARDRLIPTDTQYF. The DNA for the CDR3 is TGCGGTGCTAGAGATCGTCTAATCCCCACAGATACGCAGTATTTT.

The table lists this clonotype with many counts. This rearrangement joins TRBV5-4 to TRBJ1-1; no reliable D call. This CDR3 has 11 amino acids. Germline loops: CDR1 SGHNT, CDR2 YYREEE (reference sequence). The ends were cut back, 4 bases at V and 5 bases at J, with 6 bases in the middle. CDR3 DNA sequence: TGTGCCAGCAGCCCCCGGACTGAAGCTTTCTTT. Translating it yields CASSPRTEAFF.

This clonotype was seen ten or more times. The CDR3 bases are TGTGCCACCAACCCTAGGGGGGGTACCCAGCATTTT. Its translation is CATNPRGGTQHF. The chain carries TRBV24-1 and TRBJ1-5; tentative D call: TRBD1 (6 bases). Germline CDR1 KGHDR, CDR2 SFDVKD. The CDR3 contains 12 residues. Trimming stripped 8 bases from V and 11 bases from J, with 15 bases between.

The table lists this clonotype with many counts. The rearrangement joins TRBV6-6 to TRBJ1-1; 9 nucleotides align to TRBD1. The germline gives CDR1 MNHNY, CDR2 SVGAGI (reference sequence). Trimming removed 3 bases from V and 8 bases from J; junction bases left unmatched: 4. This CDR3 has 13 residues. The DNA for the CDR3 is TGTGCCAGCAGTTATTCACAGGGGGCAGAAGCTTTCTTT. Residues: CASSYSQGAEAFF.

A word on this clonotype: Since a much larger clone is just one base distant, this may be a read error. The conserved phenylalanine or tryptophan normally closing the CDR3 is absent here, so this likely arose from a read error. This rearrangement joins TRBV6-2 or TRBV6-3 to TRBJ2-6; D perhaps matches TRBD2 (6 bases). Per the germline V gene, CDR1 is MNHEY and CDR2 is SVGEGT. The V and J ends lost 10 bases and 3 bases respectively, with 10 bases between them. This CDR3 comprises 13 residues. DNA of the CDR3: TGTGCCATTGGGGGGTTTGGGGCCAACGTCCTGACTCTC. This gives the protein CAIGGFGANVLTL.

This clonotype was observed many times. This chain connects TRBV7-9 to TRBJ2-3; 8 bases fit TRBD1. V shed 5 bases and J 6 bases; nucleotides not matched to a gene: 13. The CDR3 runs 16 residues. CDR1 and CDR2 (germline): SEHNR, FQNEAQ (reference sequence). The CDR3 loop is CASSPTRQGIVDTQYF. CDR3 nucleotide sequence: TGTGCCAGCAGCCCAACCAGACAGGGGATTGTGGATACGCAGTATTTT.

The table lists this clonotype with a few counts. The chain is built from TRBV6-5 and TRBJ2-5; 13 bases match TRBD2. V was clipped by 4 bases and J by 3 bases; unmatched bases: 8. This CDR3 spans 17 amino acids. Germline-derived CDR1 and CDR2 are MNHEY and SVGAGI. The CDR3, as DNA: TGTGCCAGCAGTTCCCCTGGACTAGCGGGAGAGGAAGAGACCCAGTACTTC. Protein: CASSSPGLAGEEETQYF.

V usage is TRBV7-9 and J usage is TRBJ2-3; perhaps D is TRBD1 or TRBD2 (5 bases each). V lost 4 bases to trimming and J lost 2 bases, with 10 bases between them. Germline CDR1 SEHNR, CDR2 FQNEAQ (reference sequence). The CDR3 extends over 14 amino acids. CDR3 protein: CASSSGPPTDTQYF. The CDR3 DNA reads TGTGCCAGCAGCTCGGGACCGCCCACAGATACGCAGTATTTT.

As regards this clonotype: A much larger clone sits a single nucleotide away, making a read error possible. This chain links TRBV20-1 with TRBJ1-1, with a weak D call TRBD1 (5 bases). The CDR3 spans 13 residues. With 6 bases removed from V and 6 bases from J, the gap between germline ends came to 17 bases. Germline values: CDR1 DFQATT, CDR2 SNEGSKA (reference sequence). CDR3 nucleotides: TGCAGTGCCCCCTCAAGGGAAGGGGCTGAAGCTTTCTTT. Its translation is CSAPSREGAEAFF.